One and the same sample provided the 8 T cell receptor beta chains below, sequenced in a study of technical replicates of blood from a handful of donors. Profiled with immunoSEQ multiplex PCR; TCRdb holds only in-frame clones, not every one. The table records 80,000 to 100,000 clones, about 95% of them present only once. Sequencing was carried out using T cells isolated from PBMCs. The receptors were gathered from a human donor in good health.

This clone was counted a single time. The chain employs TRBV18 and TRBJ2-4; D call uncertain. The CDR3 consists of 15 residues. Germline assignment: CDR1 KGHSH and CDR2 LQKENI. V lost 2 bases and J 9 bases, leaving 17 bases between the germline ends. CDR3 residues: CASSPSLRPAGIQYF. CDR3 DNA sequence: TGTGCCAGCTCACCATCGCTCAGGCCTGCTGGCATTCAGTACTTC.

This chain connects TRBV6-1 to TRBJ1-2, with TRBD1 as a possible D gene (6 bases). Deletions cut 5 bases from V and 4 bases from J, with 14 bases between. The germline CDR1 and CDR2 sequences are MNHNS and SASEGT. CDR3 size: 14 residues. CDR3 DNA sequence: TGTGCCAGCAGTCAATACAGGGAGGGCTATGGCTACACCTTC. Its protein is CASSQYREGYGYTF.

The CDR3: CASSVGDSLNTEAFF. In DNA, the CDR3 is TGTGCCAGCAGCGTAGGGGACAGCCTGAACACTGAAGCTTTCTTT. The chain is built from TRBV9 and TRBJ1-1; 7 nucleotides agree with TRBD1. The J segment lost 0 bases and the V segment lost 0 bases, leaving 2 bases of the junction unmatched. The CDR3 is made up of 15 amino acids. Germline V lookup: CDR1 SGDLS, CDR2 YYNGEE.

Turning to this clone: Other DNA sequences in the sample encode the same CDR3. In nucleotides, the CDR3 is TGCAGCGTTGAGGGACAAGCCTACGAGCAGTACTTC. Translated: CSVEGQAYEQYF. This chain connects TRBV29-1 to TRBJ2-7; a possible D gene is TRBD1 (6 bases). The CDR3 totals 12 residues. Germline V CDR1 and CDR2: SQVTM, ANQGSEA. Trimming stripped 3 bases from V and 2 bases from J, with 8 bases between.

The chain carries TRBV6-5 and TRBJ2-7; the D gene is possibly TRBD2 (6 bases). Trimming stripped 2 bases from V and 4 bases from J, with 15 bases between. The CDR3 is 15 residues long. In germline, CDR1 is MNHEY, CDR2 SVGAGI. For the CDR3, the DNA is TGTGCCAGCAGTTACACGGGAGAAAGGAGGTACGAGCAGTACTTC. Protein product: CASSYTGERRYEQYF.

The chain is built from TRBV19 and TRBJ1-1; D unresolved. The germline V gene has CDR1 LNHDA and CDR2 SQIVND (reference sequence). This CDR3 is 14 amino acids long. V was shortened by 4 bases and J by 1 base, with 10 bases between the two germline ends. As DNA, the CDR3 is TGTGCCAGTAGTAGGTCGACGGGGAACACTGAAGCTTTCTTT. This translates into CASSRSTGNTEAFF.

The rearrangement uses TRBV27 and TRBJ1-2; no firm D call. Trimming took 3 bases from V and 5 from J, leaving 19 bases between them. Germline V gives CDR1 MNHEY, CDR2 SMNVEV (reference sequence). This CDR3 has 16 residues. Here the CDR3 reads CASSLQLMAALYGYTF. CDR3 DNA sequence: TGTGCCAGCAGTTTGCAACTGATGGCGGCCTTATATGGCTACACCTTC.

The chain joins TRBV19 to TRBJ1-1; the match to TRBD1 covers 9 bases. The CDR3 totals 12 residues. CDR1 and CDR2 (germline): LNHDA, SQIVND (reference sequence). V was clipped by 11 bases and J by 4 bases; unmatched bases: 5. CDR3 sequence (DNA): TGTGCCGCCTGGGACAGGGCCACTGAAGCTTTCTTT. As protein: CAAWDRATEAFF.